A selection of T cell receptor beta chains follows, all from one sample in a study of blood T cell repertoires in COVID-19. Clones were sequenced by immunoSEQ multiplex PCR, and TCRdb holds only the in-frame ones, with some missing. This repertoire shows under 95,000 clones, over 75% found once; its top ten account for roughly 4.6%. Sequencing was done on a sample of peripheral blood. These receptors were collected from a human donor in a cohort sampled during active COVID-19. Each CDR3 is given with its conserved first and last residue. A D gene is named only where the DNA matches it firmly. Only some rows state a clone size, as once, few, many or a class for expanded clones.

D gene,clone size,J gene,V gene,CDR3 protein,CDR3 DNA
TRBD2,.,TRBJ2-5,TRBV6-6,CASSYSRREETQYF,TGTGCCAGCAGTTACTCGCGGCGGGAGGAGACCCAGTACTTC
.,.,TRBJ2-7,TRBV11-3,CALETIGEQYF,TGTGCCCTCGAGACTATCGGTGAGCAGTACTTC
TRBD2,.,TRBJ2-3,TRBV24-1,CATSDSRAGGPLTTDTQYF,TGTGCCACCAGTGACTCCCGAGCGGGAGGACCCCTCACAACAGATACGCAGTATTTT
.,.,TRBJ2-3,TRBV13,CASSTKGGADTQYF,TGTGCCAGCAGTACCAAGGGGGGGGCGGATACGCAGTATTTT
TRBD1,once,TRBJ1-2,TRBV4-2,CASSHSHEDRGPAGYTF,TGTGCCAGCAGCCATTCCCACGAGGACAGGGGGCCCGCTGGCTACACCTTC
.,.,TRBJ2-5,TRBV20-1,CSASSSPPSVTQYF,TGCAGTGCTAGTAGTTCTCCCCCCTCGGTGACCCAGTACTTC
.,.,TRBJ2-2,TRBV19,CASSIVISDTNTGELFF,TGTGCCAGTAGTATAGTAATAAGCGATACGAACACCGGGGAGCTGTTTTTT
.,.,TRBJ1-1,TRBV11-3,CASSLPTIYFSAEAFF,TGTGCCAGCAGCCTGCCGACAATCTATTTTTCCGCTGAAGCTTTCTTT
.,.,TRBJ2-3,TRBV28,CASSSTPGLGDTQYF,TGTGCCAGCAGTTCGACGCCAGGGCTGGGAGATACGCAGTATTTT
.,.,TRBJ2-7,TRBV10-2,CASSESRQFYEQYF,TGCGCCAGCAGTGAGTCGAGGCAGTTCTACGAGCAGTACTTC
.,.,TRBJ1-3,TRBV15,CATSRDPSPRSGNTIYF,TGTGCCACCAGCAGAGATCCTAGCCCCCGCTCTGGAAACACCATATATTTT
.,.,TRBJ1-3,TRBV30,CAWSAPGLWVSGNTIYF,TGTGCCTGGAGTGCGCCCGGACTTTGGGTCTCTGGAAACACCATATATTTT
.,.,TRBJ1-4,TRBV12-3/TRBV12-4,CASTQPGNEKLFF,TGTGCCAGCACCCAACCGGGTAATGAAAAACTGTTTTTT
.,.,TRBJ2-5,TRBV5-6,CASSLAAGMQETQYF,TGTGCCAGCAGCTTGGCTGCGGGGATGCAAGAGACCCAGTACTTC
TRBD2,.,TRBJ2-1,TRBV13,CASSLTRTSGGYNEQFF,TGTGCCAGCAGCTTAACCCGGACTAGCGGGGGATACAATGAGCAGTTCTTC
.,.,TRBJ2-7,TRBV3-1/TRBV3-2,CASSYRGSYEQYF,TGTGCCAGCAGCTACCGGGGGTCCTACGAGCAGTACTTC
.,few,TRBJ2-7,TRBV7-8,CASSLAVTSAGEQYF,TGTGCCAGCAGCTTAGCCGTCACCAGCGCGGGCGAGCAGTACTTC
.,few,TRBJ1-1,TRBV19,CASSISVNTEAFF,TGTGCCAGTAGTATTTCAGTGAACACTGAAGCTTTCTTT
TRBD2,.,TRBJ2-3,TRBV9,CASSTPLAGETDTQYF,TGTGCCAGCAGCACCCCACTAGCGGGAGAAACAGATACGCAGTATTTT
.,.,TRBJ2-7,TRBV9,CASSVGPSLTTYEQYF,TGTGCCAGCAGCGTAGGGCCATCCCTTACGACCTACGAGCAGTACTTC
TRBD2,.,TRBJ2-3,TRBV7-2,CASSSGGGSTDTQYF,TGTGCCAGCAGCTCGGGGGGGGGAAGCACAGATACGCAGTATTTT
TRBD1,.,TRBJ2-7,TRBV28,CASSRTGTYEQYF,TGTGCCAGCAGCCGGACAGGGACCTACGAGCAGTACTTC
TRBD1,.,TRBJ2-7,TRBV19,CASSTRRTGGDDKQYF,TGTGCCAGTAGTACCCGCCGGACAGGGGGTGATGATAAGCAGTACTTC
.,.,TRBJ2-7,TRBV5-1,CASSRLGTYEQYF,TGCGCCAGCAGCAGACTAGGAACCTACGAGCAGTACTTC
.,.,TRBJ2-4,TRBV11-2,CASSPDFSAKNIQYF,TGTGCCAGCAGCCCGGACTTTTCAGCCAAAAACATTCAGTACTTC
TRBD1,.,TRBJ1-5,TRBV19,CASSGTGAINQPQHF,TGTGCCAGTAGCGGGACAGGTGCCATTAATCAGCCCCAGCATTTT
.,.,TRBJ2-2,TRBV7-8,CASSWGTSYTGELFF,TGTGCCAGCAGCTGGGGAACTAGTTACACCGGGGAGCTGTTTTTT
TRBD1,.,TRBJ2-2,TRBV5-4,CASSWTGDGELFF,TGTGCCAGCAGCTGGACAGGGGACGGGGAGCTGTTTTTT
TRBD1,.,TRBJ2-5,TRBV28,CASRPGGRETQYF,TGTGCCAGCAGGCCAGGGGGCCGGGAGACCCAGTACTTC
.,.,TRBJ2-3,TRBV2,CASRRTDTQYF,TGTGCCAGCAGGAGGACAGATACGCAGTATTTT
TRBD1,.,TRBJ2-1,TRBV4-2,CASSQVRRQGANNEQFF,TGTGCCAGCAGCCAAGTAAGGAGGCAGGGGGCAAACAATGAGCAGTTCTTC
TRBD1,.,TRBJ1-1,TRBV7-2,CASSLRQGKEAFF,TGTGCCAGCAGCTTACGACAGGGCAAAGAAGCTTTCTTT
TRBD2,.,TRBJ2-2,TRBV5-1,CASSFKSGTNTGELFF,TGCGCCAGCAGCTTCAAAAGCGGGACGAACACCGGGGAGCTGTTTTTT
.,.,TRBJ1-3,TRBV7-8,CASSLQGIVISGNTIYF,TGTGCCAGCAGCTTACAGGGGATCGTCATCTCTGGAAACACCATATATTTT
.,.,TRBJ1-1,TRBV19,CASSIPGRVTEAFF,TGTGCCAGTAGTATCCCCGGCAGGGTCACTGAAGCTTTCTTT
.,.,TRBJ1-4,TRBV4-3,CASSQETTSFEKLFF,TGCGCCAGCAGCCAAGAGACGACTTCGTTCGAAAAACTGTTTTTT
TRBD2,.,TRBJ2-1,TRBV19,CASSIAGGADEQFF,TGTGCCAGTAGTATAGCGGGGGGGGCGGATGAGCAGTTCTTC
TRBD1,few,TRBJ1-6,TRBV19,CASSITGEGSPLHF,TGTGCCAGTAGTATAACAGGGGAAGGCTCACCCCTCCACTTT
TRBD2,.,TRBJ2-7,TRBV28,CASITSGGAYEQYF,TGTGCCAGCATCACTAGCGGGGGGGCCTACGAGCAGTACTTC
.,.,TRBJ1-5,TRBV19,CASSTQGGNQPQHF,TGTGCCAGTAGTACGCAGGGTGGCAATCAGCCCCAGCATTTT